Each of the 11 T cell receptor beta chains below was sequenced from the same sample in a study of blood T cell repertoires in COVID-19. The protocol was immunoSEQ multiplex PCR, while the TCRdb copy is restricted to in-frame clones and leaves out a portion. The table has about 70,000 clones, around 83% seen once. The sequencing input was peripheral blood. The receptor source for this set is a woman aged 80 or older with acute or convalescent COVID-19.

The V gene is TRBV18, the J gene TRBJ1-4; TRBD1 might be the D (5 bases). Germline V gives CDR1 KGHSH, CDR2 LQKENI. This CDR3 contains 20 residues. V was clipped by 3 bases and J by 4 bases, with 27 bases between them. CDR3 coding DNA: TGTGCCAGCTCACCCTCCCGCACAGGAATCTCTACTGCGGTTAATGAAAAACTGTTTTTT. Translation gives CASSPSRTGISTAVNEKLFF.

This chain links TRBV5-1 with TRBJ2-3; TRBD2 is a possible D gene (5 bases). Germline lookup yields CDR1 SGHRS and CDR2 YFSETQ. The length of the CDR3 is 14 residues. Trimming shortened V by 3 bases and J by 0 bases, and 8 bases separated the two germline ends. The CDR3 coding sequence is TGCGCCAGCAGCTCCGAGGGTAGCACAGATACGCAGTATTTT. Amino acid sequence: CASSSEGSTDTQYF.

The CDR3 here is CATGGRSETQYF. CDR3 DNA: TGTGCCACGGGGGGGAGGTCGGAGACCCAGTACTTC. The chain uses TRBV5-4 and TRBJ2-5; 8 bases match TRBD2. CDR1 and CDR2 (germline): SGHNT, YYREEE (reference sequence). Losses at the gene ends were 9 bases for V and 5 bases for J; bases not matched to a gene: 6. The CDR3 loop spans 12 amino acids. The full variable domain, with the rest looked up from reference TRBV5-4 and TRBJ2-5, is ETGVTQSPTHLIKTRGQQVTLRCSSQSGHNTVSWYQQALGQGPQFIFQYYREEENGRGNFPPRFSGLQFPNYSSELNVNALELDDSALYLCATGGRSETQYFGPGTRLLVL.

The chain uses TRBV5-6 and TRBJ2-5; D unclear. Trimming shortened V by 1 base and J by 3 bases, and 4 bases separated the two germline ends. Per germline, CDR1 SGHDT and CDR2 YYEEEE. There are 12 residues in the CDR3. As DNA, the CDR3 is TGTGCCAGCAGCTTGCTCGAAGAGACCCAGTACTTC. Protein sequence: CASSLLEETQYF.

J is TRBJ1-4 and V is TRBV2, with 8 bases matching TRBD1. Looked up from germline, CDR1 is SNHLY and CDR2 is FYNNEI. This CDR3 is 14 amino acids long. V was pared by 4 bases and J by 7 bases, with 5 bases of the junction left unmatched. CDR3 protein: CASSGQGAGEKLFF. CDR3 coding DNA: TGTGCCAGCAGTGGCCAGGGGGCTGGTGAAAAACTGTTTTTT. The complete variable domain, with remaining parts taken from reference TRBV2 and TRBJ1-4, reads EPEVTQTPSHQVTQMGQEVILRCVPISNHLYFYWYRQILGQKVEFLVSFYNNEISEKSEIFDDQFSVERPDGSNFTLKIRSTKLEDSAMYFCASSGQGAGEKLFFGSGTQLSVL.

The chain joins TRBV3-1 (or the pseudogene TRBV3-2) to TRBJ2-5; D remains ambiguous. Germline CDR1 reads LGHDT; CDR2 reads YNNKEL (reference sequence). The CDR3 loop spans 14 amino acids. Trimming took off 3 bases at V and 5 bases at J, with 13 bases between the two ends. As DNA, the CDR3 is TGTGCCAGCAGCCATCGGGTGGAACGGGAGACCCAGTACTTC. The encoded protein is CASSHRVERETQYF.

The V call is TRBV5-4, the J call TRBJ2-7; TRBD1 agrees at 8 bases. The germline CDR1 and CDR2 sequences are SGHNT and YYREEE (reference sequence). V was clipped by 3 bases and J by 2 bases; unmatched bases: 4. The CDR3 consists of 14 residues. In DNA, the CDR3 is TGTGCCAGCAGCTCTCGGACAGGGACCTACGAGCAGTACTTC. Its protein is CASSSRTGTYEQYF.

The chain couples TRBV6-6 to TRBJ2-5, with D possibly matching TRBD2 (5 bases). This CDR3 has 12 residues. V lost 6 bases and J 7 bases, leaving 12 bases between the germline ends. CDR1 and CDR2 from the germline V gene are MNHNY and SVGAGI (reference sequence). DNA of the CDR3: TGTGCCAGCAGCCCAGATGGAGGGACCCAGTACTTC. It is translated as CASSPDGGTQYF.

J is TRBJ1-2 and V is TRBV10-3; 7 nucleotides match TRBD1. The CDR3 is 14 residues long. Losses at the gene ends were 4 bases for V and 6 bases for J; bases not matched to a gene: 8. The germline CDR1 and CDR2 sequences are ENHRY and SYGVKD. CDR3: CAISVEQGWDGYTF. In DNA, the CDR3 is TGTGCCATCAGTGTTGAACAGGGGTGGGATGGCTACACCTTC.

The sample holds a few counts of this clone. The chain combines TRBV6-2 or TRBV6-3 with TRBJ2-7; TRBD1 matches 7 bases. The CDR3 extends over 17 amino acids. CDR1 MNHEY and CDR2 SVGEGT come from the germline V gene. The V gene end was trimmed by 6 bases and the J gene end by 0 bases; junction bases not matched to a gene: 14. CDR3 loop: CASSLHHGDSSSYEQYF. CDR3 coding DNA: TGTGCCAGCAGCCTACACCATGGGGACAGCAGCTCCTACGAGCAGTACTTC.

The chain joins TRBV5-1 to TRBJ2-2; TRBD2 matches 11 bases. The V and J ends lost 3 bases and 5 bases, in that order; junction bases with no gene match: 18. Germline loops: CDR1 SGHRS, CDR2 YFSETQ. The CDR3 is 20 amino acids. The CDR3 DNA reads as TGCGCCAGCAGCTGGATCGGGACTAGCGGTATACCGTCGGGAACCGGGGAGCTGTTTTTT. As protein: CASSWIGTSGIPSGTGELFF. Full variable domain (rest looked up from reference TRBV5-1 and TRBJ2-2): KAGVTQTPRYLIKTRGQQVTLSCSPISGHRSVSWYQQTPGQGLQFLFEYFSETQRNKGNFPGRFSGRQFSNSRSEMNVSTLELGDSALYLCASSWIGTSGIPSGTGELFFGEGSRLTVL.